This T cell receptor beta chain came from a study of blood T cell repertoires in COVID-19. About the study: T cells, B-cell-depleted T cells, or PBMCs provided the cDNA or gDNA that served as material.

Here immunoSEQ multiplex PCR was the method, and the copy in TCRdb shows in-frame clones only, minus some. The data hold approximately 340,000 clones, with just over 90% observed a single time. Note on this clone: The same CDR3 also results from other DNA sequences found in this sample.

The cohort comprised adults aged 18 to 89 years residing in approximately 25 US areas. Up to 2 weeks before entering the study, exposed participants had met a COVID-19 case. The V and J ends lost 3 bases and 3 bases respectively, with 5 bases between them. CDR3 length: 12 residues. Germline values: CDR1 LGHDT, CDR2 YNNKEL (reference sequence). The specimen was PBMCs or T cells enriched from blood (not recorded which). The TCR comes from a woman aged 40 to 55 who had been exposed to COVID-19. The gene calls are TRBV3-1 (or the pseudogene TRBV3-2) and TRBJ1-2; no reliable D call. In DNA, the CDR3 is TGTGCCAGCAGCCAGAGTGACTATGGCTACACCTTC. Translating it yields CASSQSDYGYTF.